Sequencing of this TCR beta chain was carried out in a study of blood T cell repertoires in COVID-19. Across the whole study: COVID-19 samples from acute and convalescent phases originated in the United States, Italy and Spain. The analysed material was cDNA or gDNA that came from T cells, B-cell-depleted T cells, or PBMCs.

CDR3 size: 14 residues. Per the study methods: Using reference gene primer amplification, nucleated cell counts were estimated. Sequencing used immunoSEQ multiplex PCR; TCRdb keeps in-frame clones, though not all of them. V and J calls and clone size are copied from that table; D and trimming were computed from the DNA. Among about 280,000 clones listed, about 83% were seen once. The chain links TRBV21-1 to TRBJ1-1. TRBV21-1 is recorded as a pseudogene. The sequence was obtained from a woman aged 45-65 years who had recovered from COVID-19. What was sequenced was peripheral blood. The chain's CDR3 is CASSLNTTNTEAFF. The CDR3 DNA sequence: TGTGCCAGCAGCCTTAATACTACTAACACTGAAGCTTTCTTT.